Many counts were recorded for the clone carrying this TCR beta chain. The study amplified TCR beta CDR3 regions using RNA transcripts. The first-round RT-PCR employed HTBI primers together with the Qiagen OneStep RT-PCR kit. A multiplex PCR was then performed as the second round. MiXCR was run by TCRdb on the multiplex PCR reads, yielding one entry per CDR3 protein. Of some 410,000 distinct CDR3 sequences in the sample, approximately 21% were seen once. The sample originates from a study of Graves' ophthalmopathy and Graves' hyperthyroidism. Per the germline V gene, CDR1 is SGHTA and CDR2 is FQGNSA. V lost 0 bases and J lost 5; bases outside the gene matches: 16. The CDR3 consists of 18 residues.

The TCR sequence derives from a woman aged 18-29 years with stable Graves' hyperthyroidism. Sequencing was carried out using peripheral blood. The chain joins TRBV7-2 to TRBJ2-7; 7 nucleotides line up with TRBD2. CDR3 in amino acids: CASSLALGLAALDDEQYF. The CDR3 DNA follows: TGTGCCAGCAGCTTAGCGCTAGGCCTAGCGGCCTTGGACGACGAGCAGTACTTC.